The sequence of this TCR beta chain was determined in a study of blood T cell repertoires in COVID-19. Study-wide context: Nucleic acid was either cDNA or gDNA, and it came from T cells, B-cell-depleted T cells, or PBMCs.

Trimming removed 4 bases from V and 5 bases from J; junction bases left unmatched: 4. Germline assignment: CDR1 KGHSH and CDR2 LQKENI. The CDR3 is made up of 14 amino acids. Sequenced by immunoSEQ multiplex PCR; TCRdb stores in-frame clones only, minus some. The sample has around 340,000 clones, approximately 90% seen once. This clone was seen just once. The clonotype originates from a woman aged 55-69 years with COVID-19, enrolled during active disease. The chain links TRBV18 to TRBJ1-4, with 7 bases identical to TRBD1. Sequenced material: peripheral blood. The CDR3 region has the DNA TGTGCCAGCTCACGCGGGACAGTCAATGAAAAACTGTTTTTT. It specifies CASSRGTVNEKLFF.